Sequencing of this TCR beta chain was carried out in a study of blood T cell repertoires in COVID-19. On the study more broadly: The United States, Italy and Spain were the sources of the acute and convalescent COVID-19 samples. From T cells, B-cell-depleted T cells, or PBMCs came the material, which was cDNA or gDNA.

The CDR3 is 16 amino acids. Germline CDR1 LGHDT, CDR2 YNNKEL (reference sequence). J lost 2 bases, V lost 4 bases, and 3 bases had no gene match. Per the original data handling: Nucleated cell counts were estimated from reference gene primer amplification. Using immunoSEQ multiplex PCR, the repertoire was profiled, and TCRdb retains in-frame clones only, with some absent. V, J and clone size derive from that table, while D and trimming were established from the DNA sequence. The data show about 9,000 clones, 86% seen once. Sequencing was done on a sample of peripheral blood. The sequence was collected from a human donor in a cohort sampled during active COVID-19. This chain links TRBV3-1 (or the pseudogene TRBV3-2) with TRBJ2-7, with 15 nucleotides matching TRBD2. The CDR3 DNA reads TGTGCCAGCAGCCCAGGACTAGCGGGAGGGGCCTACGAGCAGTACTTC. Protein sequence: CASSPGLAGGAYEQYF.